This TCR beta chain originates from a study of blood T cell repertoires in COVID-19. The wider study: The cDNA or gDNA used as material had been derived from T cells, B-cell-depleted T cells, or PBMCs.

This clone occurred once. Here immunoSEQ multiplex PCR was the method, and the copy in TCRdb shows in-frame clones only, minus some. The table records tens of thousands of clones, 70% to 90% of them present only once. The source of this sequence is a human donor in a cohort sampled during active COVID-19. The sample was peripheral blood.

DNA of the CDR3: TGTGCCAGCTCACTGTGGACAGAAATTAATTCACCCCTCCACTTT. This gives the protein CASSLWTEINSPLHF. The rearrangement links TRBV18 to TRBJ1-6; maybe TRBD1 (6 bases). V dropped 4 bases and J dropped 6 bases, with 13 bases sitting between them. In germline, CDR1 is KGHSH, CDR2 LQKENI. CDR3 length equals 15 residues.